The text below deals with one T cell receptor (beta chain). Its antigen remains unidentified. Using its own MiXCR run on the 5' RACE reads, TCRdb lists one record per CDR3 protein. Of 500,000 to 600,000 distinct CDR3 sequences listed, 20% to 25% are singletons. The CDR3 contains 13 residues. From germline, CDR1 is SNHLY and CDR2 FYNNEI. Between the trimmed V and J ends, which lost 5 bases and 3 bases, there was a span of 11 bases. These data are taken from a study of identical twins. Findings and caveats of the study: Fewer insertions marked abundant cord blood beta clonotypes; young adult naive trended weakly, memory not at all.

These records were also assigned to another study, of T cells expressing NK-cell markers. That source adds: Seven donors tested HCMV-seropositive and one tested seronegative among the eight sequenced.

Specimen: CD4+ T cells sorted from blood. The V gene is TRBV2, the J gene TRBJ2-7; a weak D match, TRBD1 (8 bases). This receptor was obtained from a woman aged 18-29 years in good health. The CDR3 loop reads CASSNRGGYEQYF. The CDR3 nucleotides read TGTGCCAGCAGTAACAGGGGGGGCTACGAGCAGTACTTC.